This TCR beta chain appears in the sequencing data of a study of CD8 T cells in Susac syndrome. Turning to this clonotype: Its cognate antigen is unknown.

Broader study findings: As the study acknowledged, the number of individuals who were part of its TCR sequencing and HLA analysis was relatively small.

CDR1 and CDR2 (germline): MNHEY, SVGAGI. This CDR3 is built from 14 residues. Trimming shortened V by 0 bases and J by 4 bases, and 9 bases separated the two germline ends. From blood CD8+ and CD4+ T cells, the TCR beta chain was sequenced. The CD8+ and CD4+ T cells were isolated magnetically using a negative isolation approach, whereas the TEMRA cells were enriched by FACS. Reverse transcription of about 0.45 to 1 ug RNA was performed with random hexamers. Amplification of TCR beta CDR3 spanned 54 Vbeta and 13 Jbeta via immunoSEQ multiplex PCR. MiXCR, applied by TCRdb to the immunoSEQ multiplex PCR reads, yields one record per CDR3 protein. This table holds about 64,000 distinct CDR3 sequences, about 94% found once.

The material sequenced was CD8+ T cells from PBMCs. The TCR originated in a human donor with multiple sclerosis. J is TRBJ1-2 and V is TRBV6-5; D remains ambiguous. CDR3 sequence reads: CASSYSQSAYGYTF. The CDR3 region has the DNA TGTGCCAGCAGTTACTCGCAATCCGCCTATGGCTACACCTTC.